What follows are 22 T cell receptor beta chains derived from one specimen sequenced in a study of T cell repertoires in cytomegalovirus infection. In TCRdb, the reads were re-called with MiXCR into one record per CDR3 protein. Altogether approximately 1,000,000 distinct CDR3 sequences are present, roughly 30% being singletons, with the ten largest covering about an eighth. Their antigen targets remain unknown. The sample here was cultured CD8+ T cells from PBMCs, taken from culture after CMV antigen stimulation. The receptors were sampled from a human donor in good health (CMV status not recorded). Some clones in this sample may be carry-over from other donors' samples.

In this sample, this clonotype turned up many times. The rearrangement uses TRBV7-8 and TRBJ2-7; tentatively, D is TRBD2 (6 bases). Trimming cost V 3 bases and J 0 bases, with 9 bases left between them. Germline CDR1 reads SGHVS; CDR2 reads FQNEAQ. The CDR3 loop spans 14 amino acids. The CDR3 region has the DNA TGTGCCAGCAGCTTCGCGGGGATCTCCTACGAGCAGTACTTC. It codes for CASSFAGISYEQYF.

Worth noting for this clonotype: A read error may produce the germline difference seen at one junction end. This sequence joins TRBV7-2 and TRBJ2-7; the D gene is possibly TRBD1 (6 bases). CDR3 length: 13 amino acids. Germline CDR1 and CDR2: SGHTA and FQGNSA. The CDR3 region is CASSLPPTGPAGF. The CDR3 nucleotides read TGTGCCAGCAGCCTCCCCCCCACAGGGCCCGCGGGCTTC.

The chain combines TRBV29-1 with TRBJ1-4; D uncertain. Trimming took 0 bases from V and 7 from J, leaving 0 bases between them. This CDR3 is built from 10 residues. Per the germline V gene, CDR1 is SQVTM and CDR2 is ANQGSEA. CDR3: CSVEDEKLFF. In DNA, the CDR3 is TGCAGCGTTGAAGATGAAAAACTGTTTTTT.

This clonotype was detected many times. The rearrangement uses TRBV4-1 and TRBJ1-1; D remains unclear. V was clipped by 4 bases and J by 5 bases, with 17 bases between them. The germline V gene has CDR1 MGHRA and CDR2 YSYEKL. The CDR3 consists of 15 residues. CDR3 nucleotide sequence: TGCGCCAGCAGCCTGTTTGGGGTAGAAGGGACTGAAGCTTTCTTT. It codes for CASSLFGVEGTEAFF.

This clonotype was seen repeatedly, ten times or more. A junction end diverges from the germline sequence, so it may reflect a read error. The J gene is TRBJ1-3, the V gene TRBV7-8; the D gene is possibly TRBD1 (6 bases). The CDR3 loop spans 16 amino acids. Germline lookup yields CDR1 SGHVS and CDR2 FQNEAQ. The CDR3 is CASSFGLQGPGNTIYF. CDR3 in DNA: TGTGCCAGCAGCTTTGGGTTACAGGGACCTGGGAACACCATATATTTT.

The chain employs TRBV7-2 and TRBJ1-1; possibly TRBD1 for D (6 bases). The CDR3 contains 14 residues. Per the germline V gene, CDR1 is SGHTA and CDR2 is FQGNSA. V was clipped by 4 bases and J by 3 bases, with 12 bases between them. CDR3 nucleotides: TGTGCCAGCAGCTCCGGACAGAGGTACACTGAAGCTTTCTTT. Translation gives CASSSGQRYTEAFF.

The rearrangement links TRBV4-3 to TRBJ1-6; tentative D call: TRBD1 (6 bases). The V end lost 0 bases, the J end lost 3 bases, and 12 bases lay between the germline ends. The CDR3 has 17 residues. Germline loops: CDR1 LGHNA, CDR2 YSLEER. CDR3 coding DNA: TGCGCCAGCAGCCAAGATAGGGCAGGGGTCTATAATTCACCCCTCCACTTT. This encodes CASSQDRAGVYNSPLHF.

The chain employs TRBV12-3 or TRBV12-4 and TRBJ1-5, with D perhaps TRBD1 (5 bases). V was cut by 2 bases and J by 1 base, with 12 bases left in between. The CDR3 runs 16 residues. CDR3 sequence reads: CASSLYPAGSNQPQHF. CDR3 DNA: TGTGCCAGCAGTTTATATCCGGCAGGGAGCAATCAGCCCCAGCATTTT.

This clonotype has more than one count but fewer than ten. J is TRBJ2-7 and V is TRBV7-9, with a tentative D call TRBD1 (6 bases). The germline CDR1 and CDR2 sequences are SEHNR and FQNEAQ (reference sequence). The CDR3 totals 16 residues. V was cut by 5 bases and J by 0 bases, with 17 bases left in between. CDR3 region: CASSTTWTENSYEQYF. CDR3 DNA: TGTGCCAGCAGCACTACCTGGACAGAGAACTCCTACGAGCAGTACTTC.

The chain recombines TRBV6-6 with TRBJ1-6; the D is unclear. The V gene lost 2 bases and the J gene lost 8 bases, with 7 bases spanning the gap. Germline CDR1 and CDR2: MNHNY and SVGAGI (reference sequence). The CDR3 covers 13 residues. The CDR3 is CASSYGWDSPLHF. The CDR3 DNA reads as TGTGCCAGCAGTTACGGGTGGGATTCACCCCTCCACTTT.

This clonotype was counted a few times. This chain joins TRBV6-1 and TRBJ2-3; 12 positions match TRBD2. With V trimmed by 6 bases and J by 4 bases, 14 bases remained unmatched. This CDR3 has 18 amino acids. In germline, CDR1 is MNHNS, CDR2 SASEGT. The chain's CDR3 is CASREGSSGGAMADTQYF. For the CDR3, the DNA is TGTGCCAGCAGGGAGGGATCTAGCGGGGGGGCCATGGCAGATACGCAGTATTTT.

A few counts support this clonotype. This sequence joins TRBV12-5 and TRBJ2-2, with TRBD1 matching over 12 bases. The V gene end was trimmed by 3 bases and the J gene end by 3 bases; junction bases not matched to a gene: 11. This CDR3 spans 19 amino acids. Germline V gene lookup returns CDR1 LGHNT and CDR2 FRNRAP. The CDR3 reads CASGFQTSGTGGDTGELFF. The DNA of the CDR3 is TGTGCTAGTGGTTTTCAAACTTCCGGGACAGGGGGCGACACCGGGGAGCTGTTTTTT.

This clonotype was recorded once. Compared with germline, one end of the junction differs, possibly owing to a read error. This chain connects TRBV6-2 or TRBV6-3 to TRBJ2-5, with D tentatively TRBD1 or TRBD2 (5 bases each). The CDR3 loop spans 15 amino acids. CDR1 MNHEY and CDR2 SVGEGT come from the germline V gene. The CDR3 nucleotides read TGTGCCAGCAGTTACTCTGGGACGGTCCAAGAGAGCCAGTACTTC. It codes for CASSYSGTVQESQYF.

Concerning this clonotype itself: A junction boundary mismatches the germline segment, possibly from a read error. This sequence joins TRBV7-6 and TRBJ2-2; D ambiguous. The CDR3 length is 12 residues. Germline V gene data show CDR1 as SGHVS and CDR2 as FNYEAQ. CDR3 region: CASSARPRELFF. In DNA, the CDR3 is TGCGCCAGCAGCGCCAGGCCCAGGGAGCTGTTTTTT.

This chain uses TRBV20-1 with TRBJ1-3; D possibly corresponds to TRBD1 (6 bases). The CDR3 runs 16 residues. Trimming took 0 bases from V and 0 from J, leaving 12 bases between them. The germline CDR1 and CDR2 sequences are DFQATT and SNEGSKA (reference sequence). The CDR3 region is CSARDRGGSSGNTIYF. The CDR3 coding sequence is TGCAGTGCTAGAGATCGAGGGGGGAGCTCTGGAAACACCATATATTTT.

The chain recombines TRBV28 with TRBJ2-7, with TRBD1 matching 7 bases. The V segment lost 3 bases and the J segment 1 base; nucleotides outside the gene matches: 6. Looked up from germline, CDR1 is MDHEN and CDR2 is SYDVKM. The CDR3 has 15 residues. As DNA, the CDR3 is TGTGCCAGCAGTTTGGCCGGGACAGATTCCTACGAGCAGTACGTC. As protein: CASSLAGTDSYEQYV.

This clonotype was counted only a few times. This rearrangement joins TRBV7-2 to TRBJ2-4, with a possible D match to TRBD1 (6 bases). Germline CDR1 is SGHTA and CDR2 is FQGNSA. V was clipped by 2 bases and J by 1 base, with 12 bases between them. The CDR3 is 16 amino acids. The CDR3 DNA sequence: TGTGCCAGCAGCTTAATTCAGGGGTTCGCCAAAAACATTCAGTACTTC. This sequence encodes CASSLIQGFAKNIQYF.

This clonotype showed up many times. The CDR3 is CASSSSGGALNEQYF. Written as DNA, the CDR3 is TGTGCCAGCAGCTCTAGCGGGGGGGCCTTGAACGAGCAGTACTTC. The chain combines TRBV7-6 with TRBJ2-7; 12 nucleotides line up with TRBD2. V dropped 4 bases and J dropped 5; count of bases not matched to a gene: 6. Germline V lookup: CDR1 SGHVS, CDR2 FNYEAQ. CDR3 length: 15 residues. Using reference TRBV7-6 and TRBJ2-7 for the parts outside the CDR3, the full variable domain is GAGVSQSPRYKVTKRGQDVALRCDPISGHVSLYWYRQALGQGPEFLTYFNYEAQQDKSGLPNDRFSAERPEGSISTLTIQRTEQRDSAMYRCASSSSGGALNEQYFGPGTRLTVT.

This clonotype was picked up a small number of times. V usage is TRBV29-1 and J usage is TRBJ2-7; 9 bases are shared with TRBD1. The germline V gene has CDR1 SQVTM and CDR2 ANQGSEA. The CDR3 length is 14 residues. The V segment lost 6 bases and the J segment 2 bases; nucleotides outside the gene matches: 8. The CDR3 loop is CSVIGQGTTYEQYF. For the CDR3, the DNA is TGCAGCGTCATCGGACAGGGGACTACCTACGAGCAGTACTTC.

V and J are TRBV7-9 and TRBJ2-1; D is uncertain. Germline-derived CDR1 and CDR2 are SEHNR and FQNEAQ (reference sequence). This CDR3 has 15 residues. The V end was cut by 5 bases, the J end by 6 bases, with 17 bases between. CDR3 region: CASSPPLDPVNEQFF. The CDR3 DNA follows: TGTGCCAGCAGCCCACCTTTGGACCCCGTCAATGAGCAGTTCTTC. The whole variable domain, remainder taken from reference TRBV7-9 and TRBJ2-1, is DTGVSQNPRHKITKRGQNVTFRCDPISEHNRLYWYRQTLGQGPEFLTYFQNEAQLEKSRLLSDRFSAERPKGSFSTLEIQRTEQGDSAMYLCASSPPLDPVNEQFFGPGTRLTVL.

This clonotype showed up many times. The rearrangement joins TRBV7-6 to TRBJ1-2; 7 bases match TRBD1. Germline CDR1 is SGHVS and CDR2 is FNYEAQ. Trimming removed 5 bases from V and 4 bases from J; junction bases left unmatched: 7. This CDR3 comprises 14 residues. The CDR3 loop reads CASSARTGSYGYTF. The CDR3 nucleotides read TGTGCCAGCAGCGCCAGGACAGGTTCCTATGGCTACACCTTC.

In its sample, this clonotype was seen a few times. The chain has TRBV6-2 or TRBV6-3 and TRBJ1-6; 12 nucleotides agree with TRBD1. The CDR3 has 16 amino acids. CDR1 and CDR2 from the germline V gene are MNHEY and SVGEGT. V was pared by 6 bases and J by 9 bases, with 9 bases of the junction left unmatched. The DNA of the CDR3 is TGTGCCAGCAGCAAAAGCCGGGACAGGGGGCCTTCACCCCTCCACTTT. Amino acids: CASSKSRDRGPSPLHF.